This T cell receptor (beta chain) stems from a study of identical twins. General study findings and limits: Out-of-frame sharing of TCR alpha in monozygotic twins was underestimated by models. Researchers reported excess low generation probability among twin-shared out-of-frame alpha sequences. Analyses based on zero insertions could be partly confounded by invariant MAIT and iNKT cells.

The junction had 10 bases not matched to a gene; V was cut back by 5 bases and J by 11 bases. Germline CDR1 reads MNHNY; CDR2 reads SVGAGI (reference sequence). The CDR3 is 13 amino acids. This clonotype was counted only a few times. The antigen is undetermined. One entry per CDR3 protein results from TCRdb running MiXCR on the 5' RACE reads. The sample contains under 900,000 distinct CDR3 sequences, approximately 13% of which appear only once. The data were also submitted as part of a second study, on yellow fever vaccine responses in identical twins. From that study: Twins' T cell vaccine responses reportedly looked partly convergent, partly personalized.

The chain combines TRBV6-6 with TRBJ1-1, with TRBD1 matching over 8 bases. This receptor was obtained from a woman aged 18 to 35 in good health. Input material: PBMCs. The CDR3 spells CASSRKGQDGAFF. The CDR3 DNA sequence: TGTGCCAGCAGTCGAAAGGGACAGGACGGGGCTTTCTTT.